The entry below describes one TCR beta chain. CDR1 and CDR2 from the germline V gene are SEHNR and FQNEAQ (reference sequence). V dropped 0 bases and J dropped 7; count of bases not matched to a gene: 7. The CDR3 sequence is 16 residues long. In the original workflow: Amplification from reference gene primers served as the basis for estimated nucleated cell counts. The assay was immunoSEQ multiplex PCR, and TCRdb's table has in-frame clones only and misses some. V and J calls and clone size are as listed in that table; D and trimming were resolved from the DNA. The data contain 25,000 to 35,000 clones, around 86% of them singletons. This record comes from a study of blood T cell repertoires in COVID-19. The overall study: Material from acute and convalescent COVID-19 was sourced from the United States, Italy and Spain. PBMCs, B-cell-depleted T cells, or T cells provided the cDNA or gDNA that made up the material.

Sequences were obtained from peripheral blood. The chain uses TRBV7-9 and TRBJ2-1; 9 bases are shared with TRBD1. The source of this sequence is a human donor in a cohort sampled during active COVID-19. CDR3 coding DNA: TGTGCCAGCAGCTTAGCGCTGACAGGGGGTAGGAATGAGCAGTTCTTC. Translating gives CASSLALTGGRNEQFF.